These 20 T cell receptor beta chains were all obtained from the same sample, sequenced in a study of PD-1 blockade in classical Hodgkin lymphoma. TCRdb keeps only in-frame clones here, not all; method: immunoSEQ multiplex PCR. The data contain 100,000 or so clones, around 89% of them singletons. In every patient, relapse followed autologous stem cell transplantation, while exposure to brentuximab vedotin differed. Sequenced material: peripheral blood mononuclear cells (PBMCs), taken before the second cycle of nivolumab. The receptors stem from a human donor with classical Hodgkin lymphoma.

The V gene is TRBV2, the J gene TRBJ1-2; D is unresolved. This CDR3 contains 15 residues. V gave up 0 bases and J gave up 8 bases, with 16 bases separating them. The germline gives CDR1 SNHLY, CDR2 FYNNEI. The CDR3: CASSEAEERGFGYTF. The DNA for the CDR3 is TGTGCCAGCAGTGAAGCGGAGGAGAGAGGGTTCGGCTACACCTTC.

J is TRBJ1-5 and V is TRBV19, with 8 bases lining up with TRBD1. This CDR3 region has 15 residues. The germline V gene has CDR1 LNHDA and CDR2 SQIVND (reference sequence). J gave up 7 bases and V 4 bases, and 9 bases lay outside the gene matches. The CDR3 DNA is TGTGCCAGTAGTACCGTCGGGACAGGAGGCCAGCCCCAGCATTTT. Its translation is CASSTVGTGGQPQHF. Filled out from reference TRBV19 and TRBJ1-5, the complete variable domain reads DGGITQSPKYLFRKEGQNVTLSCEQNLNHDAMYWYRQDPGQGLRLIYYSQIVNDFQKGDIAEGYSVSREKKESFPLTVTSAQKNPTAFYLCASSTVGTGGQPQHFGDGTRLSIL.

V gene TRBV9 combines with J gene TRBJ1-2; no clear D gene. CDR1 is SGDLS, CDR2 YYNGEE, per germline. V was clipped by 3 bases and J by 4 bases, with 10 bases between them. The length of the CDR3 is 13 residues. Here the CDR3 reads CASSAAYLYGYTF. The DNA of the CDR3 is TGTGCCAGCAGCGCAGCCTACCTCTATGGCTACACCTTC.

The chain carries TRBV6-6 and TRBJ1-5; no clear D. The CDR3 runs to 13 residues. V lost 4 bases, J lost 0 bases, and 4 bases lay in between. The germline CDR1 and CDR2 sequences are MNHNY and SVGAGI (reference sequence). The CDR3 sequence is CASSFGSNQPQHF. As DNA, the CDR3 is TGTGCCAGCAGTTTTGGTAGCAATCAGCCCCAGCATTTT.

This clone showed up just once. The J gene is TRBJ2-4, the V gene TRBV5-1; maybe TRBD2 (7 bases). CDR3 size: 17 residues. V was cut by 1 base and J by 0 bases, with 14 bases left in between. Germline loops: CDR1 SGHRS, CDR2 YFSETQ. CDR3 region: CASSLWGGKIAKNIQYF. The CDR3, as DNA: TGCGCCAGCAGCTTGTGGGGGGGCAAAATAGCCAAAAACATTCAGTACTTC.

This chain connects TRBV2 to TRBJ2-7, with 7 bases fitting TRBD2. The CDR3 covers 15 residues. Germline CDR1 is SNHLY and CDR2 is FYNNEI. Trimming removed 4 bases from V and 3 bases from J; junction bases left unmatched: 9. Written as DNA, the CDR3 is TGTGCCAGCAGTGTCCTCTCGGGGAGGGGCTACGAGCAGTACTTC. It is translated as CASSVLSGRGYEQYF.

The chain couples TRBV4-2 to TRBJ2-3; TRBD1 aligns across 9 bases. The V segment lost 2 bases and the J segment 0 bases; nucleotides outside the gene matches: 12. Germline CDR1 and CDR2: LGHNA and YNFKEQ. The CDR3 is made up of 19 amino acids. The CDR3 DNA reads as TGTGCCAGCAGCCAAAGCGATTTGACAGGGGGAAAAAGCACAGATACGCAGTATTTT. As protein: CASSQSDLTGGKSTDTQYF.

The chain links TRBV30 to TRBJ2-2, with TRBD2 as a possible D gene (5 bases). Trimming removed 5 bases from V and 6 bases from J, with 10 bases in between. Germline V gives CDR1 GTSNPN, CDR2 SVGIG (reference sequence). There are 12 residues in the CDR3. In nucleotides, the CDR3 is TGTGCCTGGGACTACCCGGCCGGGGAGCTGTTTTTT. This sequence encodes CAWDYPAGELFF.

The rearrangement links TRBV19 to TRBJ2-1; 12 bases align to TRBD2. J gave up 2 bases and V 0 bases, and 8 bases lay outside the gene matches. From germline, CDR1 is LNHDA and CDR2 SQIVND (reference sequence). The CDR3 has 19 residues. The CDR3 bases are TGTGCCAGTAGTATAGACGGTACTAGCGGGGGGTACACCTACAATGAGCAGTTCTTC. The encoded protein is CASSIDGTSGGYTYNEQFF.

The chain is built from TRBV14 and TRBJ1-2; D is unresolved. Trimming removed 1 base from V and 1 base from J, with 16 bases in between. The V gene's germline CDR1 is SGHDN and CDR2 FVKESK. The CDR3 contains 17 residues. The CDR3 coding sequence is TGTGCCAGCAGCCAAGTGAGGGCCGGGCCCTTTAACTATGGCTACACCTTC. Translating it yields CASSQVRAGPFNYGYTF.

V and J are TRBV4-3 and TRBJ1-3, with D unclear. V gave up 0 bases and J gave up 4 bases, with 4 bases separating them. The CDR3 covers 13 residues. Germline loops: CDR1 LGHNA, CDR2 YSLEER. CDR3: CASSQDFGNTIYF. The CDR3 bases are TGCGCCAGCAGCCAAGACTTCGGAAACACCATATATTTT.

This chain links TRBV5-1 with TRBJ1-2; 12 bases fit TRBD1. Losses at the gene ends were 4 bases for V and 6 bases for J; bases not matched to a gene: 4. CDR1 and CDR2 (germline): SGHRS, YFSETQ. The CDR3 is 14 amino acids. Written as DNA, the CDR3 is TGCGCCAGCAGCCGGGACAGGGGGCGAGATGGCTACACCTTC. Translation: CASSRDRGRDGYTF. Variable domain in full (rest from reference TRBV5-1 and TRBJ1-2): KAGVTQTPRYLIKTRGQQVTLSCSPISGHRSVSWYQQTPGQGLQFLFEYFSETQRNKGNFPGRFSGRQFSNSRSEMNVSTLELGDSALYLCASSRDRGRDGYTFGSGTRLTVV.

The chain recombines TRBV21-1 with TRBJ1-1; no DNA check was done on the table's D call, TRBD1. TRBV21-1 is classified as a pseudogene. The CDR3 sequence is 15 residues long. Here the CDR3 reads CASSKGGTVETEAFF. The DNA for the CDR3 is TGTGCCAGCAGCAAAGGCGGGACAGTGGAAACTGAAGCTTTCTTT.

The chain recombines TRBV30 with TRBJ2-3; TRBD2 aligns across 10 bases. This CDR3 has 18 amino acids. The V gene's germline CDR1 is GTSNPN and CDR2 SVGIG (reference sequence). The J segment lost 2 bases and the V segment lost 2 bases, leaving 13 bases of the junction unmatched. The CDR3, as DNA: TGTGCCTGGAGTACCCGGATCCTAGCGGGGGCCGTCACAGATACGCAGTATTTT. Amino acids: CAWSTRILAGAVTDTQYF. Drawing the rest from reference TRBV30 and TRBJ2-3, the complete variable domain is SQTIHQWPATLVQPVGSPLSLECTVEGTSNPNLYWYRQAAGRGLQLLFYSVGIGQISSEVPQNLSASRPQDRQFILSSKKLLLSDSGFYLCAWSTRILAGAVTDTQYFGPGTRLTVL.

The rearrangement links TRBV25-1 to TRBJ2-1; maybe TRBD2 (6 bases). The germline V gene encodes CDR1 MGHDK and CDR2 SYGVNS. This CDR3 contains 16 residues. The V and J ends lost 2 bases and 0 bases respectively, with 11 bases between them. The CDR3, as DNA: TGTGCCAGCAGTGAAATAGTGGGGGGCTCCTACAATGAGCAGTTCTTC. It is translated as CASSEIVGGSYNEQFF.

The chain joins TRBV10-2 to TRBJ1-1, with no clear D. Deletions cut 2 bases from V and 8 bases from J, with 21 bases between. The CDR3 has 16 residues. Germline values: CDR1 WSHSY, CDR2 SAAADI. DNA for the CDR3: TGCGCCAGCAGTGAGATGAAGACCCCCGTGGGCAGCGAAGCTTTCTTT. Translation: CASSEMKTPVGSEAFF.

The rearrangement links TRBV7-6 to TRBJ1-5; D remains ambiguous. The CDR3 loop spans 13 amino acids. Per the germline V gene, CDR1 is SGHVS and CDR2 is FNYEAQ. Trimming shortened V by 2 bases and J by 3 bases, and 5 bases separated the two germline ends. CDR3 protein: CASSLYNNQPQHF. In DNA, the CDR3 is TGTGCCAGCAGCTTATATAACAATCAGCCCCAGCATTTT.

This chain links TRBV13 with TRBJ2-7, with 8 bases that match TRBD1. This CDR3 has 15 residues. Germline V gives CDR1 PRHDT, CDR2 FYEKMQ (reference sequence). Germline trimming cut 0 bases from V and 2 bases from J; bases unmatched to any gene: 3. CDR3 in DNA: TGTGCCAGCAGCTTAGGTCAGGGGGCCCCCTACGAGCAGTACTTC. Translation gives CASSLGQGAPYEQYF.

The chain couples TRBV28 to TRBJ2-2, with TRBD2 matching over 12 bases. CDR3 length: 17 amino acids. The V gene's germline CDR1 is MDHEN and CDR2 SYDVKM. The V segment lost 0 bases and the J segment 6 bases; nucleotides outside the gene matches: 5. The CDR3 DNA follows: TGTGCCAGCAGTTTATGGGCCCTAGCGGGGGGGCCCGGGGAGCTGTTTTTT. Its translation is CASSLWALAGGPGELFF.

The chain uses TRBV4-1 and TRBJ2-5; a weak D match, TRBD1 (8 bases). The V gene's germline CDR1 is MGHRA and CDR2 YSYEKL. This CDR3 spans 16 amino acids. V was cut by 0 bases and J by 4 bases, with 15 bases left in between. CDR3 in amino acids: CASSQDGQGGSETQYF. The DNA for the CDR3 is TGCGCCAGCAGCCAAGATGGACAGGGAGGGTCAGAGACCCAGTACTTC.